A single sample is the source of the 21 T cell receptor beta chains below, sequenced in a study of CD8 T cells in Susac syndrome. With random hexamers, 0.5 to 1 ug RNA was reverse transcribed. TCRdb called the immunoSEQ multiplex PCR reads again in MiXCR, with one record for every CDR3 protein. The sample holds about 180,000 distinct CDR3 sequences; 90% to 96% are singletons and the top ten take about 0.12%. Sequencing was done on a sample of CD4+ T cells from PBMCs. These receptors all stem from a human donor with Susac syndrome.

The rearrangement links TRBV9 to TRBJ1-1; maybe TRBD1 (6 bases). Per the germline V gene, CDR1 is SGDLS and CDR2 is YYNGEE. The CDR3 is made up of 15 amino acids. Trimming cost V 0 bases and J 1 base, with 10 bases left between them. The CDR3 spells CASSVGGQPNTEAFF. The DNA of the CDR3 is TGTGCCAGCAGCGTAGGAGGACAGCCGAACACTGAAGCTTTCTTT.

This clonotype appeared once. The chain employs TRBV5-1 and TRBJ2-1; D unresolved. The germline V gene encodes CDR1 SGHRS and CDR2 YFSETQ. The length of the CDR3 is 14 residues. Trimming took 0 bases from V and 5 from J, leaving 9 bases between them. CDR3 nucleotides: TGCGCCAGCAGCTTGGAGCGTTCCAACAATGAGCAGTTCTTC. This sequence encodes CASSLERSNNEQFF.

The chain joins TRBV5-6 to TRBJ2-4; D unclear. The CDR3 has 12 amino acids. V was trimmed by 0 bases and J by 7 bases, leaving 5 bases between them. Germline V gene sequence: CDR1 SGHDT, CDR2 YYEEEE. The chain's CDR3 is CASSLEGNIQYF. Here the CDR3 DNA reads TGTGCCAGCAGCTTGGAGGGCAACATTCAGTACTTC.

The rearrangement links TRBV27 to TRBJ1-6; 7 bases are shared with TRBD1. The CDR3 extends over 16 amino acids. The V gene end was trimmed by 4 bases and the J gene end by 2 bases; junction bases not matched to a gene: 5. Per the germline V gene, CDR1 is MNHEY and CDR2 is SMNVEV (reference sequence). For the CDR3, the DNA is TGTGCCAGCAGTTCCAGACAGGGAGCCTATAATTCACCCCTCCACTTT. This encodes CASSSRQGAYNSPLHF.

The genes are TRBV30 and TRBJ2-1; TRBD2 matches at 7 bases. Germline V lookup: CDR1 GTSNPN, CDR2 SVGIG (reference sequence). The CDR3 is 12 residues long. V lost 3 bases and J lost 6; bases outside the gene matches: 2. The CDR3 loop is CAWSGGGNEQFF. For the CDR3, the DNA is TGTGCCTGGAGCGGCGGGGGCAATGAGCAGTTCTTC. The full variable domain, with the rest looked up from reference TRBV30 and TRBJ2-1, is SQTIHQWPATLVQPVGSPLSLECTVEGTSNPNLYWYRQAAGRGLQLLFYSVGIGQISSEVPQNLSASRPQDRQFILSSKKLLLSDSGFYLCAWSGGGNEQFFGPGTRLTVL.

This chain uses TRBV7-3 with TRBJ2-2; 12 bases agree with TRBD2. V was clipped by 5 bases and J by 5 bases; unmatched bases: 6. The CDR3 consists of 16 residues. Germline V gene sequence: CDR1 SGHTA, CDR2 FQGTGA. The CDR3 region has the DNA TGTGCCAGCAGCCCTAGCGGGAGGGCGGAAACCGGGGAGCTGTTTTTT. Its translation is CASSPSGRAETGELFF.

The rearrangement uses TRBV9 and TRBJ2-5; 9 nucleotides align to TRBD2. V was pared by 2 bases and J by 1 base, with 3 bases of the junction left unmatched. Germline lookup yields CDR1 SGDLS and CDR2 YYNGEE. The length of the CDR3 is 15 residues. The CDR3 DNA reads as TGTGCCAGCAGCGTGCTTAGCGGGAGCCAAGAGACCCAGTACTTC. Protein product: CASSVLSGSQETQYF. Using reference TRBV9 and TRBJ2-5 for the parts outside the CDR3, the full variable domain is DSGVTQTPKHLITATGQRVTLRCSPRSGDLSVYWYQQSLDQGLQFLIQYYNGEERAKGNILERFSAQQFPDLHSELNLSSLELGDSALYFCASSVLSGSQETQYFGPGTRLLVL.

This chain connects TRBV7-9 to TRBJ1-1; 7 nucleotides line up with TRBD1. V lost 2 bases and J lost 6; bases outside the gene matches: 6. CDR1 and CDR2 (germline): SEHNR, FQNEAQ (reference sequence). The CDR3 runs to 14 residues. For the CDR3, the DNA is TGTGCCAGCAGCTTATCAGGGGGTAACCCTGAAGCTTTCTTT. As protein: CASSLSGGNPEAFF. The full variable domain, rest sourced from reference TRBV7-9 and TRBJ1-1, is DTGVSQNPRHKITKRGQNVTFRCDPISEHNRLYWYRQTLGQGPEFLTYFQNEAQLEKSRLLSDRFSAERPKGSFSTLEIQRTEQGDSAMYLCASSLSGGNPEAFFGQGTRLTVV.

The chain employs TRBV29-1 and TRBJ1-2; TRBD1 is a possible D gene (6 bases). In germline, CDR1 is SQVTM, CDR2 ANQGSEA. The CDR3 totals 12 residues. Trimming took off 4 bases at V and 5 bases at J, with 11 bases between the two ends. Here the CDR3 reads CSVGATGYGYTF. The DNA for the CDR3 is TGCAGCGTTGGGGCGACAGGATATGGCTACACCTTC.

The rearrangement joins TRBV30 to TRBJ2-7; D might be TRBD2 (6 bases). CDR1 GTSNPN and CDR2 SVGIG come from the germline V gene (reference sequence). The CDR3 has 12 amino acids. The V and J ends lost 5 bases and 2 bases respectively, with 10 bases between them. The CDR3 region has the DNA TGTGCCTGGGATAGCGGCGCCTACGAGCAGTACTTC. Protein product: CAWDSGAYEQYF. The full variable domain, in which reference TRBV30 and TRBJ2-7 provide the parts outside the CDR3, is SQTIHQWPATLVQPVGSPLSLECTVEGTSNPNLYWYRQAAGRGLQLLFYSVGIGQISSEVPQNLSASRPQDRQFILSSKKLLLSDSGFYLCAWDSGAYEQYFGPGTRLTVT.

The chain employs TRBV30 and TRBJ1-2; no reliable D call. The germline V gene encodes CDR1 GTSNPN and CDR2 SVGIG (reference sequence). The CDR3 runs 14 residues. Trimming shortened V by 1 base and J by 4 bases, and 13 bases separated the two germline ends. The CDR3 nucleotides read TGTGCCTGGAGTGCAGCGCTGGGAAGCTATGGCTACACCTTC. Amino acid sequence: CAWSAALGSYGYTF.

This rearrangement joins TRBV6-1 to TRBJ2-1; TRBD1 agrees at 9 bases. Germline V CDR1 and CDR2: MNHNS, SASEGT. V lost 8 bases and J lost 13; bases outside the gene matches: 27. This CDR3 comprises 18 residues. The CDR3 coding sequence is TGTGCCAGCTCCGATGAGGGAGGGAGGGACAGGGAGCGTAAGGGTCAGTTCTTC. Protein product: CASSDEGGRDRERKGQFF.

V and J are TRBV4-3 and TRBJ1-5; D is perhaps TRBD1 (6 bases). Trimming cost V 1 base and J 7 bases, with 14 bases left between them. The germline gives CDR1 LGHNA, CDR2 YSLEER. CDR3 length: 15 residues. CDR3 sequence: CASSQGWGAGQPQHF. CDR3 nucleotides: TGCGCCAGCAGCCAAGGGTGGGGGGCAGGCCAGCCCCAGCATTTT.

The chain joins TRBV28 to TRBJ1-1; D gene unclear. The CDR3 extends over 14 amino acids. Trimming removed 3 bases at V and 5 bases at J, with 13 bases between. Looked up from germline, CDR1 is MDHEN and CDR2 is SYDVKM. CDR3 DNA sequence: TGTGCCAGCAGTTTTATCCAGGAGCTGACTGAAGCTTTCTTT. It encodes CASSFIQELTEAFF.

V gene TRBV7-9 combines with J gene TRBJ2-5, with TRBD1 matching over 10 bases. After removal of 5 bases from V and 4 bases from J, the junction contained 7 bases not matched to a gene. CDR3 length: 15 residues. In germline, CDR1 is SEHNR, CDR2 FQNEAQ (reference sequence). CDR3 sequence (DNA): TGTGCCAGCAGCACGGGGACAGGGGAGGGAGAGACCCAGTACTTC. Translation gives CASSTGTGEGETQYF. Based on the CDR3 plus reference TRBV7-9 and TRBJ2-5, the full variable domain is DTGVSQNPRHKITKRGQNVTFRCDPISEHNRLYWYRQTLGQGPEFLTYFQNEAQLEKSRLLSDRFSAERPKGSFSTLEIQRTEQGDSAMYLCASSTGTGEGETQYFGPGTRLLVL.

This clonotype was picked up one time. V gene TRBV2 combines with J gene TRBJ2-5; D not certain. Germline V gene lookup returns CDR1 SNHLY and CDR2 FYNNEI. The CDR3 has 13 amino acids. V lost 3 bases and J 4 bases, leaving 9 bases between the germline ends. This CDR3 is CASSDRRPETQYF. CDR3 DNA: TGTGCCAGCAGTGACAGGCGGCCAGAGACCCAGTACTTC.

CDR3: CATSDASGRPGEQFF. In DNA form, the CDR3 reads TGTGCCACCAGTGACGCTAGCGGGAGGCCGGGTGAGCAGTTCTTC. V and J are TRBV24-1 and TRBJ2-1; TRBD2 matches 11 bases. This CDR3 comprises 15 residues. Germline V CDR1 and CDR2: KGHDR, SFDVKD. V was clipped by 4 bases and J by 9 bases; unmatched bases: 7.

The V call is TRBV20-1, the J call TRBJ1-2; 10 bases are shared with TRBD1. Germline CDR1 is DFQATT and CDR2 is SNEGSKA (reference sequence). The CDR3 totals 11 residues. This chain's CDR3 is CSVDRGLGYTF. The CDR3 nucleotides are TGCAGCGTCGACAGGGGGCTTGGCTACACCTTC.

The rearrangement uses TRBV9 and TRBJ2-7, with 10 bases aligning to TRBD1. The CDR3 sequence is 15 residues long. The V gene's germline CDR1 is SGDLS and CDR2 YYNGEE. The V segment lost 4 bases and the J segment 6 bases; nucleotides outside the gene matches: 10. The CDR3 here is CASSPRGTGVVEQYF. CDR3 DNA sequence: TGTGCCAGCAGCCCTAGGGGGACAGGGGTTGTCGAGCAGTACTTC.

The chain carries TRBV30 and TRBJ2-1; D unresolved. CDR1 is GTSNPN and CDR2 is SVGIG in the germline V gene (reference sequence). The CDR3 is 10 residues long. V was clipped by 2 bases and J by 7 bases, with 3 bases between them. The CDR3 protein is CAWSRNEQFF. The CDR3 DNA reads TGTGCCTGGAGTAGGAATGAGCAGTTCTTC. The whole variable domain, remainder taken from reference TRBV30 and TRBJ2-1, is SQTIHQWPATLVQPVGSPLSLECTVEGTSNPNLYWYRQAAGRGLQLLFYSVGIGQISSEVPQNLSASRPQDRQFILSSKKLLLSDSGFYLCAWSRNEQFFGPGTRLTVL.

The chain joins TRBV29-1 to TRBJ2-7; maybe TRBD2 (5 bases). This CDR3 has 11 amino acids. V lost 4 bases and J 6 bases, leaving 10 bases between the germline ends. Looked up from germline, CDR1 is SQVTM and CDR2 is ANQGSEA. CDR3 region: CSVVRDGEQYV. The CDR3 nucleotides are TGCAGCGTTGTCCGGGATGGCGAGCAGTACGTC.